This TCR beta chain was retrieved from a study of OX40 agonist ivuxolimab in advanced cancers. For the study at large: The study gave patients intravenous ivuxolimab at 0.01 to 10 mg/kg every 2 weeks.

About this clone itself: Antigen unknown.

Study results and caveats: Fewer expanded clones were found on average in CD4+ than in CD8+ T cells.

Profiling relied on immunoSEQ multiplex PCR, and the TCRdb table lists in-frame clones only, not all of them. The table shows fewer than 65,000 clones, with roughly 90% occurring only once. The V end was cut by 0 bases, the J end by 4 bases, with 10 bases between. The V gene's germline CDR1 is SGHNT and CDR2 YYREEE (reference sequence). This CDR3 comprises 15 residues. The receptor's source is an adult with an advanced solid tumor such as melanoma, head and neck, liver or kidney cancer. This material consisted of CD4+ or CD8+ T cells sorted from blood, taken in a trial of the OX40 agonist ivuxolimab. The chain is built from TRBV5-4 and TRBJ2-2; D gene unclear. CDR3 nucleotides: TGTGCCAGCAGCTTGGACACGCGAGGCACCGGGGAGCTGTTTTTT. Protein: CASSLDTRGTGELFF.